This TCR beta chain was found in a study of blood T cell repertoires in COVID-19. Turning to the study itself: COVID-19 samples collected from the United States, Italy and Spain covered acute and convalescent phases.

Method: immunoSEQ multiplex PCR; TCRdb's copy keeps in-frame clones and lacks some. Of 150,000 to 200,000 clones detected, around 83% appear once; the ten largest clones hold 7.6%. One Seattle source followed patients from active infection through their disease course. This clone came up once. The germline V gene has CDR1 LGHNA and CDR2 YSLEER. This CDR3 has 15 amino acids. Trimming cost V 0 bases and J 5 bases, with 12 bases left between them. The sequence was collected from a woman in her 70s with COVID-19, enrolled during active disease. The chain uses TRBV4-3 and TRBJ2-3; tentatively, D is TRBD2 (6 bases). Source material: peripheral blood. CDR3 amino acids: CASSQELTGVDTQYF. DNA of the CDR3: TGCGCCAGCAGCCAAGAGCTTACGGGAGTAGATACGCAGTATTTT.